Listed below are T cell receptor beta chains from one sample, sequenced in a study of blood T cell repertoires in COVID-19. The data were produced by immunoSEQ multiplex PCR, yet TCRdb's version contains in-frame clones alone and is incomplete. The sample includes a few hundred thousand clones, about four fifths of them seen just once. Material for sequencing was peripheral blood. The receptors were sampled from a woman aged 40 to 49 who had recovered from COVID-19. CDR3s leave out the opening cysteine and the closing phenylalanine or tryptophan. D genes are given only for firm matches. Only some rows state a clone size, as once, few, many or a class for expanded clones.

d_gene: TRBD1; j_gene: TRBJ2-2; abundance: .; v_gene: TRBV6-4; CDR3aa: ASSPGTEDTGELF
d_gene: .; j_gene: TRBJ1-4; abundance: .; v_gene: TRBV13; CDR3aa: ASSLRGNEKLF
d_gene: .; j_gene: TRBJ2-2; abundance: .; v_gene: TRBV5-1; CDR3aa: ASISTVNTGELF
d_gene: .; j_gene: TRBJ2-1; abundance: few; v_gene: TRBV2; CDR3aa: ASSEWANLNEQF
d_gene: .; j_gene: TRBJ1-3; abundance: once; v_gene: TRBV30; CDR3aa: AWSVPGTYPSGNTIY
d_gene: .; j_gene: TRBJ2-3; abundance: .; v_gene: TRBV6-4; CDR3aa: ASSDSGGGPDTQY
d_gene: TRBD1; j_gene: TRBJ2-3; abundance: .; v_gene: TRBV7-9; CDR3aa: ASSPPGQGAAFFDTQY
d_gene: TRBD1; j_gene: TRBJ1-1; abundance: .; v_gene: TRBV7-9; CDR3aa: ASSPQGRGLNTEAF
d_gene: .; j_gene: TRBJ1-1; abundance: .; v_gene: TRBV28; CDR3aa: ASSLRGTEAF
d_gene: TRBD2; j_gene: TRBJ2-1; abundance: .; v_gene: TRBV18; CDR3aa: ASSPLAGGYNEQF
d_gene: .; j_gene: TRBJ2-7; abundance: .; v_gene: TRBV15; CDR3aa: ATSRDMWGVGRTAYEQY
d_gene: TRBD1; j_gene: TRBJ1-5; abundance: few; v_gene: TRBV20-1; CDR3aa: SASKGQGKGQPQH
d_gene: TRBD2; j_gene: TRBJ2-1; abundance: .; v_gene: TRBV2; CDR3aa: ASSRGDYGDEQF
d_gene: .; j_gene: TRBJ1-3; abundance: .; v_gene: TRBV2; CDR3aa: ASYDPGSGNTIY
d_gene: .; j_gene: TRBJ1-2; abundance: .; v_gene: TRBV3-1/TRBV3-2; CDR3aa: ASSPRVRANDYGYT
d_gene: .; j_gene: TRBJ1-5; abundance: .; v_gene: TRBV28; CDR3aa: ASSFGEQPQH
d_gene: TRBD2; j_gene: TRBJ2-2; abundance: .; v_gene: TRBV5-5; CDR3aa: ASSLVGGGAAGELF
d_gene: TRBD1; j_gene: TRBJ1-6; abundance: .; v_gene: TRBV5-6; CDR3aa: ASSYGQGVNSPLH
d_gene: TRBD1; j_gene: TRBJ2-3; abundance: .; v_gene: TRBV11-1; CDR3aa: ASSLGGTDTDTQY
d_gene: TRBD1; j_gene: TRBJ1-1; abundance: .; v_gene: TRBV19; CDR3aa: ASSPRQGGNTEAF
d_gene: .; j_gene: TRBJ2-2; abundance: once; v_gene: TRBV11-2; CDR3aa: ASRYTGELF
d_gene: .; j_gene: TRBJ1-5; abundance: .; v_gene: TRBV6-5; CDR3aa: ASSYSTGGNQPQH
d_gene: .; j_gene: TRBJ1-5; abundance: .; v_gene: TRBV30; CDR3aa: AWSENSNQPQH
d_gene: TRBD1; j_gene: TRBJ1-4; abundance: .; v_gene: TRBV6-5; CDR3aa: ASKSQGANEKLF
d_gene: .; j_gene: TRBJ1-1; abundance: .; v_gene: TRBV4-1; CDR3aa: ASSRRAQGPQGTEAF
d_gene: .; j_gene: TRBJ2-2; abundance: few; v_gene: TRBV28; CDR3aa: ASRSGHANTGELF
d_gene: .; j_gene: TRBJ1-6; abundance: few; v_gene: TRBV6-5; CDR3aa: ASSYTNNSPLH
d_gene: .; j_gene: TRBJ1-5; abundance: .; v_gene: TRBV12-3/TRBV12-4; CDR3aa: ASSFYSNQPQH
d_gene: .; j_gene: TRBJ2-7; abundance: .; v_gene: TRBV27; CDR3aa: ASSFFRTVAREQY
d_gene: .; j_gene: TRBJ1-1; abundance: .; v_gene: TRBV15; CDR3aa: ATSRDLGKNTEAF
d_gene: .; j_gene: TRBJ1-6; abundance: .; v_gene: TRBV7-3; CDR3aa: ASSLGGGSPLH
d_gene: .; j_gene: TRBJ1-1; abundance: .; v_gene: TRBV6-5; CDR3aa: ASSYSIREGTEAF
d_gene: TRBD1; j_gene: TRBJ2-7; abundance: few; v_gene: TRBV30; CDR3aa: AWSAGQGGGSYEQY
d_gene: TRBD2; j_gene: TRBJ2-3; abundance: .; v_gene: TRBV5-4; CDR3aa: ASSLNGGFADTQY
d_gene: .; j_gene: TRBJ1-4; abundance: .; v_gene: TRBV3-1/TRBV3-2; CDR3aa: ASSQEHRINEKLF
d_gene: TRBD2; j_gene: TRBJ2-5; abundance: .; v_gene: TRBV5-1; CDR3aa: ASSLEPRLAGTGTQETQY
d_gene: .; j_gene: TRBJ2-2; abundance: .; v_gene: TRBV7-3; CDR3aa: ASSLGGSGTGELF
d_gene: TRBD1; j_gene: TRBJ2-1; abundance: .; v_gene: TRBV5-1; CDR3aa: ASSSGQINEQF
d_gene: TRBD1; j_gene: TRBJ2-1; abundance: .; v_gene: TRBV6-5; CDR3aa: ASSSSDRGNYNEQF